Listed below are T cell receptor beta chains from one sample, sequenced in a study of CD8+CD57+ T cells in acquired aplastic anemia. TCRdb redid the calling of the reads with MiXCR, one entry per CDR3 protein. The table has about 210,000 distinct CDR3 sequences, approximately 35% seen once. The sequenced sample was sorted CD4+, CD8+, or CD8+CD57+ T cells (not recorded which) from PBMCs. These receptors originate from a human donor in good health, serving as a control. Each CDR3 is given with its conserved first and last residue. The order of the fields is CDR3 length, D gene, V gene, clone size, J gene, CDR3 protein, CDR3 DNA. The D gene is left open where the match is weak. Some rows mark clone size as missing; the rest say once, few, many or name a class of expanded clone.

13	NA	TRBV10-3	NA	TRBJ2-3	CAISSEPTDTQYF	TGTGCCATCAGCTCCGAGCCCACAGATACGCAGTATTTT
15	NA	TRBV9	many	TRBJ1-4	CASSVRDGENEKLFF	TGTGCCAGCAGCGTAAGGGACGGGGAGAATGAAAAACTGTTTTTT
16	TRBD1	TRBV20-1	many	TRBJ1-2	CSARPSNRGLNYGYTF	TGCAGTGCTAGACCAAGTAACAGGGGCCTGAACTATGGCTACACCTTC
12	NA	TRBV30	NA	TRBJ2-7	CAWGTLSYEQYF	TGTGCATGGGGGACACTCTCCTACGAGCAGTACTTC
13	NA	TRBV24-1	once	TRBJ1-5	CATSDLSGQPQHF	TGTGCCACCAGTGATTTGTCGGGTCAGCCCCAGCATTTT
17	NA	TRBV25-1	many	TRBJ2-7	CASSPPTFWGDSYEQYF	TGTGCCAGCAGTCCACCAACTTTTTGGGGCGACTCCTACGAGCAGTACTTC
16	TRBD1	TRBV12-5	NA	TRBJ1-4	CASGSDRAPTREKLFF	TGTGCTAGTGGGTCGGACAGGGCCCCGACTCGGGAAAAACTGTTTTTT
14	NA	TRBV11-2	NA	TRBJ2-2	CASSFDIGTGELFF	TGTGCCAGCAGCTTTGATATAGGCACCGGGGAGCTGTTTTTT
15	NA	TRBV2	NA	TRBJ1-1	CASSDLRGEVTEAFF	TGTGCCAGCAGTGACTTGCGCGGGGAGGTCACTGAAGCTTTCTTT
15	NA	TRBV4-2	NA	TRBJ1-2	CASSQEWTAGYGYTF	TGTGCCAGCAGCCAAGAATGGACCGCCGGCTATGGCTACACCTTC
15	NA	TRBV15	NA	TRBJ1-5	CATSRDTGSNQPQHF	TGTGCCACCAGCAGGGATACAGGGAGCAATCAGCCCCAGCATTTT
14	NA	TRBV5-1	few	TRBJ1-1	CASSAWIGGTEAFF	TGCGCCAGCAGCGCCTGGATAGGGGGCACTGAAGCTTTCTTT
18	NA	TRBV15	NA	TRBJ2-6	CATSRGTGFPSGANVLTF	TGTGCCACCAGCAGAGGGACGGGTTTTCCTTCTGGGGCCAACGTCCTGACTTTC
15	NA	TRBV29-1	NA	TRBJ1-2	CSVDVPRAYNYGYTF	TGCAGCGTTGATGTCCCCAGGGCCTATAACTATGGCTACACCTTC
14	NA	TRBV20-1	many	TRBJ1-1	CSARDSWRNTEAFF	TGCAGTGCTAGAGATTCTTGGAGGAACACTGAAGCTTTCTTT
17	TRBD2	TRBV11-2	few	TRBJ2-3	CASSPGTSGRRTDTQYF	TGTGCCAGCAGCCCCGGGACTAGCGGGAGACGGACAGATACGCAGTATTTT
16	TRBD1	TRBV20-1	many	TRBJ2-7	CSARPSTGGTSYEQYF	TGCAGTGCTAGACCCTCAACAGGGGGCACGTCCTACGAGCAGTACTTC
14	NA	TRBV28	NA	TRBJ2-5	CASSSFKYQETQYF	TGTGCCAGCAGTTCGTTCAAGTACCAAGAGACCCAGTACTTC
13	TRBD1	TRBV20-1	many	TRBJ1-5	CSASRTGAQPQHF	TGCAGTGCTAGCCGGACAGGGGCTCAGCCCCAGCATTTT
13	TRBD1	TRBV25-1	NA	TRBJ2-1	CASRDRVYNEQFF	TGTGCCAGCCGGGACAGGGTGTATAATGAGCAGTTCTTC
15	TRBD1	TRBV2	NA	TRBJ2-7	CASSPPGQGIYEQYF	TGTGCCAGCAGCCCCCCGGGACAGGGGATATACGAGCAGTACTTC
19	TRBD2	TRBV11-1	few	TRBJ2-3	CASSLSRTSGRSVTDTQYF	TGTGCCAGCAGCTTATCCCGGACTAGCGGGAGATCAGTCACAGATACGCAGTATTTT
15	NA	TRBV15	NA	TRBJ1-1	CATSRVGGSNTEAFF	TGTGCCACCAGCAGAGTCGGGGGTTCGAACACTGAAGCTTTCTTT
14	NA	TRBV7-9	NA	TRBJ2-2	CASSSDSSTGELFF	TGTGCCAGCAGCTCCGATTCGAGCACCGGGGAGCTGTTTTTT
16	TRBD2	TRBV7-2	many	TRBJ2-5	CASSLDPSGGVETQYF	TGTGCCAGCAGCTTAGATCCTAGCGGGGGGGTAGAGACCCAGTACTTC
16	TRBD2	TRBV29-1	NA	TRBJ2-5	CSASIGGLAGVETQYF	TGCAGCGCCAGCATAGGGGGACTAGCGGGAGTAGAGACCCAGTACTTC
14	TRBD2	TRBV24-1	once	TRBJ2-1	CATTGGVWDNEQFF	TGTGCCACCACCGGGGGGGTTTGGGACAATGAGCAGTTCTTC
17	TRBD1	TRBV20-1	many	TRBJ2-5	CSARDEQGARMEETQYF	TGCAGTGCTAGAGACGAGCAGGGGGCGAGGATGGAAGAGACCCAGTACTTC
15	TRBD1	TRBV3-1	NA	TRBJ1-2	CASSQRDRGDYGYTF	TGTGCCAGCAGCCAGAGGGACAGGGGAGACTATGGCTACACCTTC
12	NA	TRBV29-1	NA	TRBJ2-7	CSATQSSYEQYF	TGCAGCGCCACCCAGAGCTCCTACGAGCAGTACTTC
13	NA	TRBV7-2	many	TRBJ2-5	CASSLMGHETQYF	TGTGCCAGCAGCTTAATGGGACATGAGACCCAGTACTTC
15	NA	TRBV19	NA	TRBJ1-4	CASSMAQGINEKLFF	TGTGCCAGTAGTATGGCCCAGGGGATTAATGAAAAACTGTTTTTT
17	TRBD1	TRBV4-1	few	TRBJ1-5	CASSQDLSRGINQPQHF	TGCGCCAGCAGCCAAGATCTATCCAGGGGGATTAATCAGCCCCAGCATTTT
13	TRBD1	TRBV15	NA	TRBJ2-7	CATSRDRVDEQYF	TGTGCCACCAGCAGGGACAGGGTGGATGAGCAGTACTTC